This T cell receptor (beta chain) was found in a study of neurological immune-mediated disorders. Findings and limits, study-wide: CDR3 amino acid sequences of expanded clones were not shared across subjects, a result suggesting private repertoires in all groups.

The CDR3 runs 17 residues. V was pared by 4 bases and J by 5 bases, with 14 bases of the junction left unmatched. The germline gives CDR1 SGHKS, CDR2 YYEKEE (reference sequence). The sample holds many counts of this clonotype. Antigen specificity is unknown. The study drew its healthy controls from blood bank volunteers in Maryland, USA. TCRdb passed the 5' RACE reads through MiXCR, listing each CDR3 protein once. In the table there are about 79,000 distinct CDR3 sequences, roughly 15% of which are singletons. The chain carries TRBV5-5 and TRBJ2-5, with 10 positions matching TRBD1. Sequenced sample: PBMCs. This sequence was found in a woman in her fifties or sixties in good health. CDR3 nucleotide sequence: TGTGCCAGCAGCAGAACACCGGGACAGGGGCCGGGGGAGACCCAGTACTTC. Translating gives CASSRTPGQGPGETQYF.